This note documents a single T cell receptor (beta chain) sequence. The target antigen is unknown. This record belongs to a study of graft-versus-host responses after intestinal transplantation. Regarding the study as a whole: Early post-transplant falls in HvG clones accompanied the peak levels of circulating GvH clones. Investigators detected GvH clones in recipient marrow, with some emerging earlier in ileum or blood.

Germline V gene sequence: CDR1 MNHEY, CDR2 SVGAGI. The CDR3 length is 13 residues. Trimming pared 10 bases from V and 5 bases from J, leaving 18 bases between. The table came from immunoSEQ multiplex PCR; TCRdb's copy has only in-frame clones and leaves some out. The sample comprises more than 80,000 clones, roughly four fifths of which are singletons, and approximately 18% rests with the top ten. The receptor comes from a human donor who received an intestinal transplant. The sample in question was unstimulated CD8+ T cells sorted from spleen or lymph node cells, obtained before intestinal transplant. This chain links TRBV6-5 with TRBJ2-7; D might be TRBD1 (5 bases). CDR3 bases: TGTGCCACCCGAATCAGGGCGCTCGACGAGCAGTACTTC. It yields the protein CATRIRALDEQYF.